Reported below is one T cell receptor beta chain. Its antigen remains unidentified. Base-call qualities are not available, and no considerably larger clone is one nucleotide away. The data belong to a study of blood T cells in healthy people across ages (dated by TCRdb to between 2014 and 2016). General notes on the study: In model experiments, roughly one uniquely barcoded TCR beta cDNA molecule per two T cells was captured by template switching. To track age-related changes in TCR beta repertoire diversity, the study relied on deep sequencing normalized with unique cDNA molecular identifiers. The donors were split into four age groups: young (average 16 years), middle-aged (roughly 39), aged (62) and long-lived (approximately 80). Donors of different ages were randomly distributed across sequencing lanes to avoid experimental bias. The study analyzed two additional independent replicas of 1 million unique cDNA reads from the same blood draw for two donors, one aged 18 to 30 and one aged 80 or older. The paper as a whole reports these results and caveats: Since profiling was done on bulk unsorted PBMCs, naive and antigen-experienced compartments could not be conclusively compared. Compared with the aged group, more naive CD4+ T cells, fewer expanded clones and increased TCR diversity were shown by the long-lived group, suggesting age selection. As age increased, observed TCR beta diversity per million T cells dropped in a roughly linear way, and a significant reduction was already evident by age about 40. A strong correlation was found between observed TCR beta diversity and the percentage of naive T cells measured by flow cytometry. Estimates of total diversity from one million sequenced T cells were regarded as lower bounds and underestimates. The CMV infection status of donors was not known, potentially confounding age-related changes in expanded clonotypes.

CDR3 length: 16 amino acids, cysteine to phenylalanine. Just the 48-base CDR3 DNA is kept, in frame starting at base 1. Per the germline V gene, MGHRA is the CDR1 and YSYEKL is the CDR2. V loses 0 bases, J loses 9 bases, and the germline ends lie 18 bases apart. The donors were around 39 Caucasian individuals from Russia, aged roughly 6 to 100 years, who were systemically healthy. About 9.6 milliliters of peripheral blood were collected from each donor into EDTA-treated Vacutainer tubes. Ficoll-Paque density-gradient centrifugation was used to isolate PBMCs, with at least 6 million per sample. Total RNA was extracted from PBMCs with Trizol reagent, with at least 5.5 micrograms obtained per sample. Naive CD45RAhigh/CD27high T cell percentages were measured by flow cytometry on a PBMC aliquot from every donor. The library was generated by 5' RACE. TCRdb shows the sequencer as Illumina HiSeq 2500. The second PCR ran for about 7 to 11 cycles and used a J-beta primer mix along with a sample-barcoded 5' primer. A template-switch 5' adaptor carrying 12 random nucleotides introduced a unique molecular identifier onto each TCR beta cDNA molecule. At least 3 million CDR3-containing paired-end reads were obtained from each sample. All of the RNA was converted into first-strand cDNA using the Mint cDNA synthesis kit, with a TRBC-specific oligonucleotide serving as the primer. After uracil-DNA glycosylase treatment, a first 18-cycle PCR used universal primers M1SS and BC2_uni_R on all cDNA. The paper's processing steps were these. For normalization, 1 million high-quality reads, each with a distinct molecular identifier, were randomly selected from each sample. Instead of being binned into consensus sequences, reads that shared molecular identifiers were thrown out. MiTCR, set to a Q25 quality threshold and the strictest error-elimination algorithm, was used for CDR3 identification, clonotype clustering and error correction. A nonparametric unseen species model with Euler transformation was used to estimate a lower bound on total TCR beta diversity. Using fastp trimming at Q25 and MiXCR clonotype assembly, TCRdb reanalyzed the public sequencing data and kept in-frame beta chains. Every distinct CDR3 protein forms one entry, paired with its most common genes and DNA. None of the V and J calls come from the authors' own analysis; TCRdb made them. Within this sample are roughly 1,300,000 distinct CDR3 sequences, with almost 60% of them counted one time only. The leading ten clones occupy 6.5% to 8.5% of the sample.

The sample was blood. The source is a man younger than 35 in good health. Here the chain combines TRBV4-1 and TRBJ2-1; 6 matching bases give a weak D call of TRBD2. The sequence in DNA is TGCGCCAGCAGCCAAGATAGAGGGTCGGGACTTAGTGAGCAGTTCTTC. It translates to CASSQDRGSGLSEQFF.